This record concerns one T cell receptor beta chain sequence. CDR1 and CDR2 (germline): MNHEY, SVGEGT. The CDR3 runs 14 residues. Trimming cost V 0 bases and J 6 bases, with 9 bases left between them. These data come from a study of blood T cell repertoires in COVID-19. Generated by immunoSEQ multiplex PCR, the TCRdb table keeps only in-frame clones and is missing some. The sample carries 200,000 to 250,000 clones, roughly 90% recorded once. Everyone who took part was 18 to 89 years old, and they came from 24 US areas. The rearrangement uses TRBV6-2 or TRBV6-3 and TRBJ1-5; D not certain. The specimen sequenced was PBMCs or T cells enriched from blood (not recorded which). This receptor was obtained from a woman between 50 and 59 years old in a cohort exposed to, infected with or recovered from COVID-19 (not recorded which). CDR3 sequence: CASSYSTISQPQHF. CDR3 DNA sequence: TGTGCCAGCAGTTACTCGACTATAAGTCAGCCCCAGCATTTT.